Presented here are 25 T cell receptor beta chains from one specimen sequenced in a study of shared clonotypes between healthy human individuals. The assay was immunoSEQ multiplex PCR, and TCRdb's table has in-frame clones only and misses some. Of 330,000 or so clones listed, approximately 74% are singletons. Sequencing used memory CD4+ T cells sorted from blood. Subset denoted: CD45RA-negative fraction. The source of these receptors is a man aged 25-45 years in good health.

This clone was recorded many times. This chain joins TRBV5-1 and TRBJ1-4; 8 nucleotides agree with TRBD1. The CDR3 has 14 amino acids. J was trimmed by 10 bases and V by 4 bases; bases with no gene match: 9. Germline V gene sequence: CDR1 SGHRS, CDR2 YFSETQ. The CDR3 here is CASSDPTGAGKLFF. DNA for the CDR3: TGCGCCAGCAGCGACCCGACAGGGGCGGGAAAACTGTTTTTT.

The rearrangement links TRBV9 to TRBJ2-3; 9 nucleotides line up with TRBD2. This CDR3 is 16 amino acids long. Germline V gene sequence: CDR1 SGDLS, CDR2 YYNGEE. The V segment lost 0 bases and the J segment 6 bases; nucleotides outside the gene matches: 8. The CDR3 here is CASSVAGGRVADTQYF. For the CDR3, the DNA is TGTGCCAGCAGCGTAGCGGGCGGGAGGGTGGCTGATACGCAGTATTTT.

The rearrangement links TRBV19 to TRBJ1-5, with 9 bases lining up with TRBD1. Germline CDR1 is LNHDA and CDR2 is SQIVND (reference sequence). The CDR3 is 17 amino acids. V trimming: 2 bases; J trimming: 4 bases; junction bases outside the gene matches: 9. CDR3 protein: CASSIIGGQGGNQPQHF. The CDR3 DNA sequence: TGTGCCAGTAGTATAATCGGGGGACAGGGAGGAAATCAGCCCCAGCATTTT.

V gene TRBV19 combines with J gene TRBJ1-3, with no clear D. Germline V gene data show CDR1 as LNHDA and CDR2 as SQIVND (reference sequence). Trimming removed 0 bases from V and 2 bases from J, with 11 bases in between. This CDR3 comprises 16 residues. The CDR3 is CASSIDGSPAGNTIYF. The CDR3 nucleotides are TGTGCCAGTAGTATAGATGGGTCGCCGGCTGGAAACACCATATATTTT.

This clone was observed a handful of times. V gene TRBV7-8 combines with J gene TRBJ1-2, with a tentative D call TRBD1 (6 bases). The V gene's germline CDR1 is SGHVS and CDR2 FQNEAQ. V was cut by 2 bases and J by 9 bases, with 13 bases left in between. The CDR3 length is 13 residues. Written as DNA, the CDR3 is TGTGCCAGCAGCTTATCAGGGGTTATCAGCTACACCTTC. Residues: CASSLSGVISYTF.

In regard to this clone: Within the sample, other DNA sequences also encode this same CDR3. The chain couples TRBV2 to TRBJ2-3; 7 bases are shared with TRBD2. V lost 1 base, J lost 6 bases, and 10 bases stayed unmatched. Germline lookup yields CDR1 SNHLY and CDR2 FYNNEI. This CDR3 comprises 16 residues. CDR3: CASSEDGGRASDTQYF. CDR3 coding DNA: TGTGCCAGCAGTGAAGATGGTGGGAGGGCCTCGGATACGCAGTATTTT.

The chain recombines TRBV7-9 with TRBJ2-7, with TRBD1 matching 9 bases. The J segment lost 5 bases and the V segment lost 5 bases, leaving 10 bases of the junction unmatched. From germline, CDR1 is SEHNR and CDR2 FQNEAQ (reference sequence). CDR3 length equals 15 residues. The CDR3 region is CASSTRTGERHEQYF. The CDR3 DNA reads TGTGCCAGCAGCACACGGACAGGGGAGCGTCACGAGCAGTACTTC.

This clone was counted only a few times. The genes are TRBV6-5 and TRBJ2-5; 9 positions match TRBD1. The V gene end was trimmed by 5 bases and the J gene end by 4 bases; junction bases not matched to a gene: 8. Per the germline V gene, CDR1 is MNHEY and CDR2 is SVGAGI. The CDR3 totals 15 residues. For the CDR3, the DNA is TGTGCCAGCAGTCCCGAGGGACAGGGACGAGAGACCCAGTACTTC. Its protein is CASSPEGQGRETQYF.

This clone is a singleton in its sample. The V and J genes are TRBV15 and TRBJ2-1; possibly TRBD1 for D (6 bases). Trimming took off 3 bases at V and 9 bases at J, with 15 bases between the two ends. The CDR3 runs 14 residues. CDR1 is LNHNV, CDR2 YYDKDF, per germline (reference sequence). In DNA, the CDR3 is TGTGCCACCAGCAGCTTAAGACAGGTCGGTGAGCAGTTCTTC. Translating it yields CATSSLRQVGEQFF.

The chain has TRBV19 and TRBJ1-1, with D perhaps matching TRBD1 (5 bases). Germline-derived CDR1 and CDR2 are LNHDA and SQIVND (reference sequence). The CDR3 covers 16 residues. V was pared by 7 bases and J by 5 bases, with 23 bases between. CDR3 in DNA: TGTGCCAGTACCCCAGGGATTAAAAGTATAGGGACTGAAGCTTTCTTT. Amino acid sequence: CASTPGIKSIGTEAFF.

CDR3: CSVTGGLLEQYF. In DNA form, the CDR3 reads TGCAGCGTTACAGGGGGTTTGCTCGAGCAGTACTTC. This chain connects TRBV29-1 to TRBJ2-7; 8 nucleotides line up with TRBD1. The germline V gene encodes CDR1 SQVTM and CDR2 ANQGSEA. The CDR3 totals 12 residues. The V segment lost 5 bases and the J segment 6 bases; nucleotides outside the gene matches: 6.

To note about this clone: Other nucleotide sequences from this sample produce the same CDR3. The chain joins TRBV2 to TRBJ2-5, with TRBD1 matching over 9 bases. The germline V gene has CDR1 SNHLY and CDR2 FYNNEI. The V and J ends lost 7 bases and 5 bases, in that order; junction bases with no gene match: 5. The CDR3 extends over 13 amino acids. The CDR3 is CASTGTGRETQYF. In DNA, the CDR3 is TGTGCCAGCACCGGGACAGGGCGGGAGACCCAGTACTTC.

The chain combines TRBV14 with TRBJ2-1, with a possible D match to TRBD2 (6 bases). Trimming pared 1 base from V and 7 bases from J, leaving 11 bases between. The V gene's germline CDR1 is SGHDN and CDR2 FVKESK. The CDR3 sequence is 14 residues long. CDR3 DNA: TGTGCCAGCAGCCAAGCGGGAGTTGGTAATGAGCAGTTCTTC. Translated: CASSQAGVGNEQFF.

The chain is built from TRBV11-2 and TRBJ1-2; weak D call: TRBD1 (6 bases). Trimming cost V 5 bases and J 4 bases, with 17 bases left between them. This CDR3 is built from 15 residues. CDR1 SGHAT and CDR2 FQNNGV come from the germline V gene. The CDR3 sequence is CASSHYREDGYGYTF. The CDR3, as DNA: TGTGCCAGCAGCCATTACAGGGAAGATGGCTATGGCTACACCTTC.

The rearrangement uses TRBV4-2 and TRBJ1-2, with D maybe TRBD1 (5 bases). Germline CDR1 reads LGHNA; CDR2 reads YNFKEQ. The CDR3 totals 15 residues. Trimming took off 2 bases at V and 6 bases at J, with 16 bases between the two ends. The chain's CDR3 is CASSQPIPGDDGYTF. CDR3 bases: TGTGCCAGCAGCCAACCCATCCCCGGGGACGATGGCTACACCTTC.

V and J are TRBV19 and TRBJ2-3; 7 nucleotides agree with TRBD2. Germline values: CDR1 LNHDA, CDR2 SQIVND (reference sequence). This CDR3 has 14 residues. Trimming removed 7 bases from V and 2 bases from J; junction bases left unmatched: 6. The CDR3 is CASKRTSSTDTQYF. The CDR3 DNA sequence: TGTGCCAGTAAACGGACTAGTTCCACAGATACGCAGTATTTT.

V gene TRBV6-5 combines with J gene TRBJ1-5, with a weak D call TRBD1 (5 bases). The germline CDR1 and CDR2 sequences are MNHEY and SVGAGI. CDR3 length equals 14 residues. V gave up 4 bases and J gave up 3 bases, with 10 bases separating them. The CDR3 DNA reads as TGTGCCAGCAGTTTGGGACGGATCAATCAGCCCCAGCATTTT. This encodes CASSLGRINQPQHF.

The rearrangement joins TRBV6-9 to TRBJ2-7, with a tentative D call TRBD2 (6 bases). The CDR3 loop spans 15 amino acids. The V and J ends lost 7 bases and 6 bases respectively, with 22 bases between them. CDR1 is MNHGY and CDR2 is SVAAGI in the germline V gene. CDR3 sequence reads: CASTTLVGTSGEQYF. Here the CDR3 DNA reads TGTGCCAGCACAACACTTGTCGGGACTTCTGGCGAGCAGTACTTC.

The rearrangement uses TRBV10-1 and TRBJ2-7; D gene ambiguous. Deletions cut 3 bases from V and 2 bases from J, with 5 bases between. This CDR3 region has 12 residues. CDR1 is WNHNN and CDR2 is SYGVQD in the germline V gene (reference sequence). Written as DNA, the CDR3 is TGCGCCAGCAGTGACTTCACCTACGAGCAGTACTTC. Translation gives CASSDFTYEQYF.

About this clone: One end of the junction is discordant with germline, which a read error may explain. The chain recombines TRBV5-1 with TRBJ2-2; D call uncertain. Germline V CDR1 and CDR2: SGHRS, YFSETQ. The CDR3 runs to 15 residues. In nucleotides, the CDR3 is TGCGCCAGCAGCTTGGAAGGTGGCTCCACCGAGGAGCTGTTTTTT. The encoded protein is CASSLEGGSTEELFF.

This clone showed up just a few times. Within the sample, other DNA sequences also encode this same CDR3. This chain links TRBV2 with TRBJ2-3, with a weak D call TRBD1 (5 bases). V was clipped by 4 bases and J by 0 bases, with 8 bases between them. The CDR3 extends over 14 amino acids. Per the germline V gene, CDR1 is SNHLY and CDR2 is FYNNEI. The CDR3 sequence: CASSGTSSTDTQYF. Written as DNA, the CDR3 is TGTGCCAGCAGTGGGACAAGTAGCACAGATACGCAGTATTTT. The entire variable domain, with the rest obtained from reference TRBV2 and TRBJ2-3, is as follows: EPEVTQTPSHQVTQMGQEVILRCVPISNHLYFYWYRQILGQKVEFLVSFYNNEISEKSEIFDDQFSVERPDGSNFTLKIRSTKLEDSAMYFCASSGTSSTDTQYFGPGTRLTVL.

V usage is TRBV29-1 and J usage is TRBJ2-7, with 7 bases matching TRBD1. The CDR3 is 15 residues long. Trimming cost V 6 bases and J 3 bases; bases outside gene matches: 14. Germline assignment: CDR1 SQVTM and CDR2 ANQGSEA. CDR3 sequence reads: CSVHTVQGRSYEQYF. The CDR3 DNA is TGCAGCGTACATACTGTACAGGGGCGTAGCTACGAGCAGTACTTC.

J is TRBJ2-3 and V is TRBV4-1; TRBD2 agrees at 7 bases. The CDR3 is 16 residues long. Germline trimming cut 1 base from V and 2 bases from J; bases unmatched to any gene: 6. Germline V gene data show CDR1 as MGHRA and CDR2 as YSYEKL. The CDR3 DNA sequence: TGCGCCAGCAGCCAAGTTGTCACTAGCGCCACAGATACGCAGTATTTT. Encoded protein: CASSQVVTSATDTQYF.

A remark on this clone: The sample has other DNA sequences that encode this CDR3 too. V and J are TRBV29-1 and TRBJ2-5, with 11 positions matching TRBD2. With V trimmed by 0 bases and J by 5 bases, 23 bases remained unmatched. The CDR3 consists of 21 residues. Germline V CDR1 and CDR2: SQVTM, ANQGSEA. This chain's CDR3 is CSVEDSKERRFQIAGGETQYF. CDR3 nucleotide sequence: TGCAGCGTTGAAGATTCCAAAGAACGACGTTTCCAAATAGCGGGAGGGGAGACCCAGTACTTC. Full variable domain (remainder filled in from reference TRBV29-1 and TRBJ2-5): SAVISQKPSRDICQRGTSLTIQCQVDSQVTMMFWYRQQPGQSLTLIATANQGSEATYESGFVIDKFPISRPNLTFSTLTVSNMSPEDSSIYLCSVEDSKERRFQIAGGETQYFGPGTRLLVL.

The chain carries TRBV5-1 and TRBJ2-7; 9 bases agree with TRBD1. V was clipped by 4 bases and J by 3 bases; unmatched bases: 5. The CDR3 spans 14 residues. Germline lookup yields CDR1 SGHRS and CDR2 YFSETQ. The CDR3 sequence is CASSPGQGSYEQYF. The DNA of the CDR3 is TGCGCCAGCAGCCCGGGACAGGGAAGCTACGAGCAGTACTTC.